This entry features one T cell receptor beta chain sequence. These data come from a study of blood T cell repertoires in COVID-19. The overall study: PBMCs, B-cell-depleted T cells, or T cells were the source of the cDNA or gDNA that made up the material.

Per the study methods: Cell counts per sample came from amplifying reference gene primers. The data were produced by immunoSEQ multiplex PCR, yet TCRdb's version contains in-frame clones alone and is incomplete. Clone size and the V and J calls come from that table; the DNA yielded D and trimming. The profile shows some 120,000 clones, about nine tenths of them singletons. V lost 2 bases, J lost 2 bases, and 7 bases lay in between. CDR3 length: 14 residues. Germline assignment: CDR1 SNHLY and CDR2 FYNNEI. The specimen was peripheral blood. The V call is TRBV2, the J call TRBJ1-3; D remains ambiguous. The receptor comes from a human donor with active COVID-19. The donor label of this sample is uncertain. The CDR3 region has the DNA TGTGCCAGCAGTGAATTCTCGGCTGGAAACACCATATATTTT. It yields the protein CASSEFSAGNTIYF. Filled out from reference TRBV2 and TRBJ1-3, the complete variable domain reads EPEVTQTPSHQVTQMGQEVILRCVPISNHLYFYWYRQILGQKVEFLVSFYNNEISEKSEIFDDQFSVERPDGSNFTLKIRSTKLEDSAMYFCASSEFSAGNTIYFGEGSWLTVV.